These 14 T cell receptor beta chains came from one sample sequenced in a study of T cell repertoires and HLA-DP antigens (dated by TCRdb to 2016 to 2019). These receptors' targets are unknown. The library was built by means of the immunoSEQ multiplex PCR assay. The immuneACCESS repertoire file appears here via TCRdb, limited to in-frame rearrangements. These files lack a portion of the clones; in checked studies, under half of the deficit traces to unresolved V genes, and the cause of the others is not known. The table for this sample lists 65,000 to 95,000 clones; about 82% of them were counted only once. Roughly 1.5% of the sample goes to the ten largest clones. Sample: CD4+ T cells from PBMCs. The receptors come from a man aged 55-75 years in good health and CMV-seronegative.

The V gene is TRBV7-2, the J gene TRBJ1-1; D might be TRBD1 (5 bases). Per the germline V gene, CDR1 is SGHTA and CDR2 is FQGNSA. The CDR3 has 13 amino acids. Trimming stripped 3 bases from V and 5 bases from J, with 10 bases between. The CDR3 DNA is TGTGCCAGCAGCTTGGGGCGAAAGACTGAAGCTTTCTTT. Translating gives CASSLGRKTEAFF. Together with reference TRBV7-2 and TRBJ1-1, the CDR3 gives the full variable domain: GAGVSQSPSNKVTEKGKDVELRCDPISGHTALYWYRQSLGQGLEFLIYFQGNSAPDKSGLPSDRFSAERTGGSVSTLTIQRTQQEDSAVYLCASSLGRKTEAFFGQGTRLTVV.

This clone was recorded only once. This rearrangement joins TRBV28 to TRBJ2-5; 11 bases line up with TRBD1. V was pared by 2 bases and J by 5 bases, with 4 bases of the junction left unmatched. CDR1 and CDR2 from the germline V gene are MDHEN and SYDVKM. This CDR3 region has 15 residues. This CDR3 is CASSLGGQGDETQYF. DNA of the CDR3: TGTGCCAGCAGTTTAGGGGGACAGGGGGACGAGACCCAGTACTTC. The variable domain in full, completed from reference TRBV28 and TRBJ2-5, reads DVKVTQSSRYLVKRTGEKVFLECVQDMDHENMFWYRQDPGLGLRLIYFSYDVKMKEKGDIPEGYSVSREKKERFSLILESASTNQTSMYLCASSLGGQGDETQYFGPGTRLLVL.

The rearrangement joins TRBV5-4 to TRBJ2-2; D unclear. The CDR3 is 12 residues long. Trimming stripped 4 bases from V and 0 bases from J, with 1 base between. The germline gives CDR1 SGHNT, CDR2 YYREEE (reference sequence). CDR3 nucleotides: TGTGCCAGCAGCCCGAACACCGGGGAGCTGTTTTTT. Encoded protein: CASSPNTGELFF.

This sequence joins TRBV4-1 and TRBJ1-4; 10 bases line up with TRBD1. The CDR3 runs to 18 residues. Germline CDR1 reads MGHRA; CDR2 reads YSYEKL. The ends lost 1 base at V and 7 bases at J; junction bases unmatched: 12. The CDR3 bases are TGCGCCAGCAGCCAAGCCGGAAAATTGGGGACAGGGGTTGAAAAACTGTTTTTT. It yields the protein CASSQAGKLGTGVEKLFF.

The J gene is TRBJ2-1, the V gene TRBV4-3; 8 nucleotides align to TRBD2. Germline V gene data show CDR1 as LGHNA and CDR2 as YSLEER. The CDR3 runs to 18 residues. Trimming removed 3 bases from V and 1 base from J; junction bases left unmatched: 11. The CDR3 DNA follows: TGCGCCAGCAGCCACCTAGCCGGGAGGGCCGGATCCTACAATGAGCAGTTCTTC. It encodes CASSHLAGRAGSYNEQFF.

V usage is TRBV6-5 and J usage is TRBJ2-5, with D hard to call. Trimming took off 2 bases at V and 2 bases at J, with 3 bases between the two ends. Germline values: CDR1 MNHEY, CDR2 SVGAGI. The CDR3 sequence is 12 residues long. The CDR3 spells CASSYSQETQYF. CDR3 coding DNA: TGTGCCAGCAGTTACAGTCAAGAGACCCAGTACTTC.

The chain employs TRBV4-2 and TRBJ2-7, with D unclear. This CDR3 is 14 amino acids long. From germline, CDR1 is LGHNA and CDR2 YNFKEQ. Trimming shortened V by 0 bases and J by 7 bases, and 13 bases separated the two germline ends. CDR3: CASSQDLVSKEQYV. The CDR3 DNA reads TGTGCCAGCAGCCAAGATTTGGTCTCCAAAGAGCAGTACGTC.

The rearrangement links TRBV7-2 to TRBJ1-2, with unresolved D. V was shortened by 5 bases and J by 7 bases, with 14 bases between the two germline ends. This CDR3 contains 13 residues. The germline V gene encodes CDR1 SGHTA and CDR2 FQGNSA. CDR3 nucleotides: TGTGCCAGCAGCCGAGCCGTCGCCTCTGGCTACACCTTC. Residues: CASSRAVASGYTF.

V and J are TRBV6-1 and TRBJ1-5, with 8 bases matching TRBD1. The CDR3 has 14 amino acids. The V segment lost 10 bases and the J segment 2 bases; nucleotides outside the gene matches: 7. In germline, CDR1 is MNHNS, CDR2 SASEGT. In nucleotides, the CDR3 is TGTGCCACTAACAGGGGGGGCGGCAATCAGCCCCAGCATTTT. Translation: CATNRGGGNQPQHF.

This chain joins TRBV6-5 and TRBJ2-7; D is uncertain. CDR1 is MNHEY, CDR2 SVGAGI, per germline. Trimming left V 0 bases short and J 4 bases short, with 13 bases between. This CDR3 has 15 amino acids. CDR3 protein: CASSYSGAGAYEQYV. CDR3 bases: TGTGCCAGCAGTTACTCGGGTGCTGGCGCATACGAGCAGTACGTC.

V gene TRBV5-1 combines with J gene TRBJ1-1; D not resolved. V was cut by 0 bases and J by 1 base, with 7 bases left in between. Germline lookup yields CDR1 SGHRS and CDR2 YFSETQ. The CDR3 sequence is 14 residues long. CDR3 sequence: CASSLDRANTEAFF. CDR3 sequence (DNA): TGCGCCAGCAGCTTGGACCGCGCGAACACTGAAGCTTTCTTT.

The chain is built from TRBV7-2 and TRBJ2-1; D gene ambiguous. This CDR3 has 14 residues. Germline CDR1 and CDR2: SGHTA and FQGNSA. V dropped 5 bases and J dropped 6 bases, with 14 bases sitting between them. The CDR3 protein is CASSPGVDFNEQFF. DNA of the CDR3: TGTGCCAGCAGCCCCGGCGTAGACTTCAATGAGCAGTTCTTC. The full variable domain, in which reference TRBV7-2 and TRBJ2-1 provide the parts outside the CDR3, is GAGVSQSPSNKVTEKGKDVELRCDPISGHTALYWYRQSLGQGLEFLIYFQGNSAPDKSGLPSDRFSAERTGGSVSTLTIQRTQQEDSAVYLCASSPGVDFNEQFFGPGTRLTVL.

The chain employs TRBV28 and TRBJ1-4; D call uncertain. The length of the CDR3 is 12 residues. Trimming removed 7 bases from V and 8 bases from J, with 11 bases in between. CDR1 and CDR2 (germline): MDHEN, SYDVKM. The CDR3 DNA reads as TGTGCCAGCACGAGGGTTGGAGAAAAACTGTTTTTT. Translated, it gives CASTRVGEKLFF.

The rearrangement uses TRBV14 and TRBJ2-6; no definite D call. CDR1 SGHDN and CDR2 FVKESK come from the germline V gene. The CDR3 has 17 residues. V lost 4 bases and J 0 bases, leaving 13 bases between the germline ends. The CDR3 DNA sequence: TGTGCCAGCAGCCGAGGACCGGTACTCTCTGGGGCCAACGTCCTGACTTTC. The encoded protein is CASSRGPVLSGANVLTF.